A single sample gave rise to the 32 T cell receptor beta chains below, sequenced in a study of CD4 T cells in relation to SARS-CoV-2 and coronaviruses. Sequencing was performed with immunoSEQ multiplex PCR; in TCRdb, only in-frame clones are kept and a portion is missing. This sample has 20,000 or so clones, with 70% to 90% found just once. No antigen is known for these receptors. CD4+ T cells from unexposed donors were obtained before the COVID-19 pandemic (2011-2018). After roughly ten days of culture, CD4+ T cells were isolated. The specimen sequenced was CD4+ T cells from PBMCs, cultured in vitro. The receptors stem from a human donor in good health.

V gene TRBV7-2 combines with J gene TRBJ2-5; D not resolved. This CDR3 is built from 14 residues. Germline values: CDR1 SGHTA, CDR2 FQGNSA. Trimming removed 2 bases from V and 1 base from J, with 8 bases in between. The CDR3, as DNA: TGTGCCAGCAGCTTATCGAGTGGCCAAGAGACCCAGTACTTC. Protein product: CASSLSSGQETQYF. The entire variable domain, with the rest obtained from reference TRBV7-2 and TRBJ2-5, is as follows: GAGVSQSPSNKVTEKGKDVELRCDPISGHTALYWYRQSLGQGLEFLIYFQGNSAPDKSGLPSDRFSAERTGGSVSTLTIQRTQQEDSAVYLCASSLSSGQETQYFGPGTRLLVL.

The chain combines TRBV2 with TRBJ1-1; TRBD1 might be the D (6 bases). Germline CDR1 SNHLY, CDR2 FYNNEI. Trimming cost V 6 bases and J 10 bases, with 15 bases left between them. This CDR3 region has 12 residues. CDR3 region: CASRRTDLGAFF. The CDR3 bases are TGTGCCAGCAGGAGGACAGATCTTGGAGCTTTCTTT.

V is TRBV3-1 (or the pseudogene TRBV3-2) and J is TRBJ2-5; D remains ambiguous. This CDR3 region has 15 residues. V shed 0 bases and J shed 2 bases, with 10 bases lying between them. Germline loops: CDR1 LGHDT, CDR2 YNNKEL (reference sequence). The CDR3 loop is CASSQDLGRQETQYF. CDR3 sequence (DNA): TGTGCCAGCAGCCAAGATCTTGGTAGACAAGAGACCCAGTACTTC.

The rearrangement joins TRBV19 to TRBJ2-7; 10 positions agree with TRBD1. V trimming: 6 bases; J trimming: 3 bases; junction bases outside the gene matches: 8. Germline lookup yields CDR1 LNHDA and CDR2 SQIVND (reference sequence). The CDR3 totals 15 residues. The CDR3 spells CASREGRDRGYEQYF. CDR3 nucleotide sequence: TGTGCCAGTAGGGAAGGCCGGGACAGGGGCTACGAGCAGTACTTC.

The V and J genes are TRBV30 and TRBJ1-2; no definite D call. Germline lookup yields CDR1 GTSNPN and CDR2 SVGIG (reference sequence). This CDR3 contains 12 residues. Trimming removed 6 bases from V and 8 bases from J, with 16 bases in between. CDR3 in amino acids: CACPGRERGYTF. CDR3 sequence (DNA): TGTGCCTGCCCCGGAAGGGAGAGAGGCTACACCTTC.

CDR3 sequence reads: CASSSGQVQETQYF. DNA of the CDR3: TGTGCCAGCAGTTCCGGACAGGTCCAAGAGACCCAGTACTTC. The chain recombines TRBV28 with TRBJ2-5; 7 bases are a match to TRBD1. V gave up 4 bases and J gave up 1 base; unmatched junction bases: 3. CDR3 size: 14 residues. CDR1 MDHEN and CDR2 SYDVKM come from the germline V gene.

The V gene is TRBV6-5, the J gene TRBJ1-5; D unclear. Germline V gene data show CDR1 as MNHEY and CDR2 as SVGAGI. The germline V and J ends were trimmed by 8 bases and 2 bases, with 10 bases remaining between them. The length of the CDR3 is 13 residues. The CDR3 DNA reads TGTGCCAGCCACTTCGGGGGCAATCAGCCCCAGCATTTT. It is translated as CASHFGGNQPQHF.

The V and J genes are TRBV4-2 and TRBJ1-3; D not resolved. The CDR3 is made up of 16 amino acids. V lost 0 bases, J lost 0 bases, and 9 bases lay in between. Germline CDR1 reads LGHNA; CDR2 reads YNFKEQ. The CDR3 sequence is CASSQEGSVSGNTIYF. The DNA of the CDR3 is TGTGCCAGCAGCCAAGAGGGGTCCGTCTCTGGAAACACCATATATTTT.

This chain uses TRBV19 with TRBJ1-4; a weak D match, TRBD1 (6 bases). The CDR3 contains 13 residues. V lost 5 bases, J lost 6 bases, and 10 bases lay in between. Germline values: CDR1 LNHDA, CDR2 SQIVND (reference sequence). The CDR3 reads CASSSQGYEKLFF. The CDR3 region has the DNA TGTGCCAGTAGTTCGCAGGGGTATGAAAAACTGTTTTTT.

This clone came up a few times. The CDR3 region is CASSLGLVYEQYF. CDR3 nucleotides: TGTGCCAGCAGCTTAGGCCTTGTCTACGAGCAGTACTTC. The rearrangement links TRBV7-9 to TRBJ2-7; the D is unclear. V was clipped by 1 base and J by 3 bases, with 7 bases between them. The germline gives CDR1 SEHNR, CDR2 FQNEAQ (reference sequence). The CDR3 is made up of 13 amino acids. The full variable domain, in which reference TRBV7-9 and TRBJ2-7 provide the parts outside the CDR3, is DTGVSQNPRHKITKRGQNVTFRCDPISEHNRLYWYRQTLGQGPEFLTYFQNEAQLEKSRLLSDRFSAERPKGSFSTLEIQRTEQGDSAMYLCASSLGLVYEQYFGPGTRLTVT.

V and J are TRBV7-9 and TRBJ2-1; 10 nucleotides match TRBD2. V lost 5 bases, J lost 4 bases, and 5 bases stayed unmatched. Germline V gene lookup returns CDR1 SEHNR and CDR2 FQNEAQ (reference sequence). CDR3 length: 15 residues. CDR3: CASSRSGGEYNEQFF. CDR3 sequence (DNA): TGTGCCAGCAGCCGGAGCGGGGGGGAGTACAATGAGCAGTTCTTC.

CDR3 sequence: CASSLLDRGSYNEQFF. The CDR3 coding sequence is TGTGCCAGCAGCCTCCTCGACAGGGGATCGTACAATGAGCAGTTCTTC. The rearrangement links TRBV28 to TRBJ2-1; 8 bases are a match to TRBD1. V shed 6 bases, J shed 4 bases, and the junction held 11 bases outside the gene matches. This CDR3 is 16 amino acids long. Germline loops: CDR1 MDHEN, CDR2 SYDVKM.

The V and J genes are TRBV29-1 and TRBJ2-1, with 11 bases matching TRBD2. V lost 3 bases to trimming and J lost 7 bases; unmatched junction nucleotides: 5. CDR1 is SQVTM and CDR2 is ANQGSEA in the germline V gene. CDR3 length equals 14 residues. CDR3 protein: CSVEASGRRNEQFF. CDR3 coding DNA: TGCAGCGTTGAGGCTAGCGGGAGGAGGAATGAGCAGTTCTTC.

This chain connects TRBV6-6 to TRBJ2-1, with D unclear. Trimming stripped 0 bases from V and 7 bases from J, with 16 bases between. This CDR3 comprises 16 residues. From germline, CDR1 is MNHNY and CDR2 SVGAGI (reference sequence). CDR3 loop: CASSYSYREIMNEQFF. CDR3 nucleotide sequence: TGTGCCAGCAGTTACTCGTATAGGGAAATAATGAATGAGCAGTTCTTC.

The chain combines TRBV29-1 with TRBJ2-7; 10 bases match TRBD2. This CDR3 is 13 amino acids long. With 3 bases clipped from V and 6 bases from J, the junction kept 5 bases outside the gene matches. CDR1 SQVTM and CDR2 ANQGSEA come from the germline V gene. CDR3 bases: TGCAGCGTTGACAGCGGGAGGGCCAGCGAGCAGTACTTC. It is translated as CSVDSGRASEQYF.

This clone was seen once. This rearrangement joins TRBV18 to TRBJ1-1, with D unresolved. V was trimmed by 3 bases and J by 6 bases, leaving 5 bases between them. The CDR3 has 11 amino acids. CDR1 and CDR2 (germline): KGHSH, LQKENI. The CDR3: CASSPLAEAFF. The DNA for the CDR3 is TGTGCCAGCTCACCCTTGGCTGAAGCTTTCTTT.

This rearrangement joins TRBV7-2 to TRBJ1-3; D ambiguous. CDR1 SGHTA and CDR2 FQGNSA come from the germline V gene. The CDR3 has 14 residues. Trimming stripped 5 bases from V and 1 base from J, with 9 bases between. Here the CDR3 reads CASSPRASGNTIYF. CDR3 bases: TGTGCCAGCAGCCCGAGGGCTTCTGGAAACACCATATATTTT.

This rearrangement joins TRBV27 to TRBJ2-1; D unclear. Germline V gives CDR1 MNHEY, CDR2 SMNVEV (reference sequence). The V end lost 10 bases, the J end lost 10 bases, and 20 bases lay between the germline ends. The CDR3 is 13 amino acids. The CDR3 bases are TGTGCCAATCCCTCGGAACGGCGTAAGGAGCAGTTCTTC. Protein sequence: CANPSERRKEQFF.

This clone has just a few counts. The rearrangement links TRBV7-2 to TRBJ1-5; tentative D call: TRBD1 (5 bases). V lost 4 bases and J 7 bases, leaving 11 bases between the germline ends. The germline V gene encodes CDR1 SGHTA and CDR2 FQGNSA. This CDR3 has 13 amino acids. CDR3 DNA sequence: TGTGCCAGCAGCTCGTGGGGGGACCAGCCCCAGCATTTT. Encoded protein: CASSSWGDQPQHF. Full variable domain (outside the CDR3, taken from reference TRBV7-2 and TRBJ1-5): GAGVSQSPSNKVTEKGKDVELRCDPISGHTALYWYRQSLGQGLEFLIYFQGNSAPDKSGLPSDRFSAERTGGSVSTLTIQRTQQEDSAVYLCASSSWGDQPQHFGDGTRLSIL.

This clone was seen a handful of times. V gene TRBV11-2 combines with J gene TRBJ2-7, with a weak D call TRBD1 (6 bases). CDR1 is SGHAT and CDR2 is FQNNGV in the germline V gene. Between the trimmed V and J ends, which lost 7 bases and 3 bases, there was a span of 13 bases. The CDR3 runs 13 residues. The CDR3 bases are TGTGCCAGCACCCGGACAGCGTTCTACGAGCAGTACTTC. Residues: CASTRTAFYEQYF.

This clone was counted once. This chain links TRBV29-1 with TRBJ2-3, with TRBD1 as a possible D gene (6 bases). CDR1 and CDR2 (germline): SQVTM, ANQGSEA. This CDR3 has 11 amino acids. V dropped 7 bases and J dropped 5 bases, with 10 bases sitting between them. The CDR3 region has the DNA TGCAGCGCAACAGGGCTAGATACGCAGTATTTT. Protein sequence: CSATGLDTQYF.

This sequence joins TRBV11-3 and TRBJ2-5; TRBD2 matches at 10 bases. There are 16 residues in the CDR3. CDR1 and CDR2 (germline): SGHNT, YENEEA. The V and J ends lost 1 base and 5 bases, in that order; junction bases with no gene match: 7. For the CDR3, the DNA is TGTGCCAGCAGCTTAGCTCTAGCGGGAGTCGGGGAGACCCAGTACTTC. The encoded protein is CASSLALAGVGETQYF.

The genes are TRBV30 and TRBJ2-5, with a tentative D call TRBD2 (6 bases). CDR3 length equals 13 residues. Germline V gene data show CDR1 as GTSNPN and CDR2 as SVGIG (reference sequence). Trimming cost V 0 bases and J 5 bases, with 10 bases left between them. This CDR3 reads CAWSVSGSETQYF. CDR3 nucleotide sequence: TGTGCCTGGAGTGTATCCGGGAGTGAGACCCAGTACTTC.

The rearrangement joins TRBV6-4 to TRBJ2-2; TRBD1 or TRBD2 may be the D gene (5 bases each). Looked up from germline, CDR1 is MRHNA and CDR2 is SNTAGT. CDR3 length: 13 residues. Trimming stripped 3 bases from V and 3 bases from J, with 5 bases between. CDR3 sequence: CASSEGDTGELFF. In nucleotides, the CDR3 is TGTGCCAGCAGTGAGGGGGACACCGGGGAGCTGTTTTTT.

CDR3: CASTPSPRTDTQYF. The CDR3 DNA reads TGTGCCAGCACCCCCTCCCCAAGGACAGATACGCAGTATTTT. The chain couples TRBV9 to TRBJ2-3; D gene uncertain. CDR1 is SGDLS, CDR2 YYNGEE, per germline. CDR3 length: 14 amino acids. Trimming cost V 6 bases and J 3 bases, with 14 bases left between them.

The chain joins TRBV5-5 to TRBJ1-2; D is possibly TRBD1 (6 bases). The CDR3 runs to 16 residues. CDR1 is SGHKS, CDR2 YYEKEE, per germline (reference sequence). V was shortened by 4 bases and J by 0 bases, with 16 bases between the two germline ends. In DNA form, the CDR3 reads TGTGCCAGCAGCGCGGAGCCCCACAGGGCTAACTATGGCTACACCTTC. It translates to CASSAEPHRANYGYTF. Based on the CDR3 plus reference TRBV5-5 and TRBJ1-2, the full variable domain is DAGVTQSPTHLIKTRGQQVTLRCSPISGHKSVSWYQQVLGQGPQFIFQYYEKEERGRGNFPDRFSARQFPNYSSELNVNALLLGDSALYLCASSAEPHRANYGYTFGSGTRLTVV.

This chain uses TRBV29-1 with TRBJ2-5; weak D call: TRBD1 (5 bases). CDR3 length equals 15 residues. V gave up 4 bases and J gave up 2 bases, with 17 bases separating them. Looked up from germline, CDR1 is SQVTM and CDR2 is ANQGSEA. CDR3 coding DNA: TGCAGCGTTGTTCCAGGGAAGGGTGGTCAAGAGACCCAGTACTTC. The encoded protein is CSVVPGKGGQETQYF.

This clone has just a few counts. The chain recombines TRBV19 with TRBJ1-1; D gene ambiguous. The germline gives CDR1 LNHDA, CDR2 SQIVND (reference sequence). CDR3 length: 14 residues. Trimming removed 3 bases from V and 5 bases from J, with 13 bases in between. CDR3: CASSMGGFLTEAFF. CDR3 DNA sequence: TGTGCCAGTAGTATGGGCGGGTTCTTAACTGAAGCTTTCTTT. Full variable domain (missing parts from reference TRBV19 and TRBJ1-1): DGGITQSPKYLFRKEGQNVTLSCEQNLNHDAMYWYRQDPGQGLRLIYYSQIVNDFQKGDIAEGYSVSREKKESFPLTVTSAQKNPTAFYLCASSMGGFLTEAFFGQGTRLTVV.

The chain employs TRBV18 and TRBJ1-5, with 9 bases identical to TRBD1. Per the germline V gene, CDR1 is KGHSH and CDR2 is LQKENI. This CDR3 has 17 amino acids. J was trimmed by 1 base and V by 6 bases; bases with no gene match: 10. The CDR3 DNA is TGTGCCAGCTCCCCGACAGGGGGTGGGGGAAGCAATCAGCCCCAGCATTTT. The encoded protein is CASSPTGGGGSNQPQHF.

As for this clone: One end of the junction is discordant with germline, which a read error may explain. The sample has other DNA sequences that encode this CDR3 too. The V and J genes are TRBV7-2 and TRBJ1-1, with D uncertain. The CDR3 consists of 14 residues. Germline V CDR1 and CDR2: SGHTA, FQGNSA. This CDR3 is CASSLGGLKTEAFF. The CDR3, as DNA: TGTGCCAGCAGCTTAGGGGGATTGAAAACTGAAGCTTTCTTT.

This clone is medium-sized within its sample. The rearrangement uses TRBV29-1 and TRBJ2-3, with TRBD1 matching over 7 bases. This CDR3 contains 13 residues. CDR1 SQVTM and CDR2 ANQGSEA come from the germline V gene. The junction had 4 bases not matched to a gene; V was cut back by 6 bases and J by 1 base. The CDR3 is CSVRQGGTDTQYF. The CDR3 nucleotides are TGCAGCGTGAGACAGGGAGGCACAGATACGCAGTATTTT.

The chain uses TRBV5-1 and TRBJ2-5, with 9 bases that match TRBD2. Germline assignment: CDR1 SGHRS and CDR2 YFSETQ. The CDR3 loop spans 18 amino acids. Trimming took 4 bases from V and 1 from J; bases not matched to a gene: 14. The CDR3 here is CASSPRLAGQGLQETQYF. CDR3 nucleotides: TGCGCCAGCAGCCCCCGTCTAGCGGGGCAGGGACTCCAAGAGACCCAGTACTTC.